This TCR beta chain was retrieved from a study of T cell repertoires in cytomegalovirus infection. For the study at large: A matching HLA type, together with CMV infection, was signaled by public TCR beta signatures. Findings of the study overall: HLA-C-restricted CMV-specific TCR beta clonotypes were dominant in the ex vivo response. Identification of carriers of CMV plus the relevant HLA was performed using cumulative public TCR beta family frequency.

Ten or more counts support this clonotype. Its target is not known. TCRdb passed the reads through MiXCR, listing each CDR3 protein once. The repertoire holds approximately 700,000 distinct CDR3 sequences, with roughly a third as singletons. V gave up 5 bases and J gave up 7 bases, with 9 bases separating them. In germline, CDR1 is SGHTA, CDR2 FQGNSA. The length of the CDR3 is 12 residues. The TCR sequence derives from a human donor in good health (CMV status not recorded). Some clones in this sample may be carry-over from other donors' samples. The V and J genes are TRBV7-2 and TRBJ2-1; D unresolved. Specimen: PBMCs. CDR3 sequence reads: CASSPYSNEQFF. The CDR3 DNA reads as TGTGCCAGCAGCCCCTACAGTAATGAGCAGTTCTTC.